The entry below describes one T cell receptor beta chain. Its target is not known. The CDR3 has 15 residues. V dropped 0 bases and J dropped 5 bases, with 13 bases sitting between them. Germline V gene lookup returns CDR1 SGHVS and CDR2 FQNEAQ. The primer mix had 60 Vbeta and 13 Jbeta primers. Sequenced by immunoSEQ multiplex PCR; TCRdb stores in-frame clones only, minus some. This table holds nearly 200,000 clones, about four fifths found once. This sample is part of a study of cytomegalovirus exposure and HLA in healthy donors. Points from the study as a whole: In all likelihood, a cluster of highly shared sequence variants was a sequencing artifact. Later analysis identified a missense DCLRE1C variant that was linked to TCR beta V- and J-gene trimming. CMV serostatus was the sole immune exposure information available.

The sample was PBMCs. The receptor was isolated from a male donor in good health and CMV-seropositive. The chain is built from TRBV7-8 and TRBJ1-2, with D possibly matching TRBD1 (5 bases). The CDR3 DNA is TGTGCCAGCAGCTTAGCGCACGGGGGTCTATATGGCTACACCTTC. Translation gives CASSLAHGGLYGYTF.